This TCR beta chain is from a study of T cell responses to AZD1222 COVID-19 vaccine. Study summary: Second doses that came at about 4 or about 12 weeks were put together.

Sequencing was performed with immunoSEQ multiplex PCR; in TCRdb, only in-frame clones are kept and a portion is missing. The sample consists of roughly 140,000 clones, about 90% of them appearing once. General study points: Only a handful of AZD1222 recipients tested seropositive at baseline. Across spike, vaccine-associated CD4 TCRs were found, dominant at 160-218 and 743-854.

CDR3 length: 15 amino acids. Germline V gene sequence: CDR1 SGHTA, CDR2 FQGNSA. The V end lost 1 base, the J end lost 8 bases, and 15 bases lay between the germline ends. Remarks on this clone: Its antigen is unknown.

Sequencing was performed on peripheral blood, taken on day 0 of AZD1222 vaccination. The V call is TRBV7-2, the J call TRBJ2-4; D possibly uses TRBD1 or TRBD2 (6 bases each). This clonotype was sampled from an adult in good health. CDR3 in DNA: TGTGCCAGCAGCTTAGGGGACGGGGGCAGAGACATTCAGTACTTC. As protein: CASSLGDGGRDIQYF.